Below, one T cell receptor beta chain is given with its context. The antigen is not known. The data stem from a study of cytotoxic CD8 clonotypes in ibrutinib-treated CLL. Whole-study context: Collecting the response samples happened after a median roughly eleven months of treatment, with a range of 6 to 36.

V shed 4 bases, J shed 0 bases, and the junction held 3 bases outside the gene matches. The CDR3 has 15 residues. Germline V CDR1 and CDR2: LGHNA, YSLEER. Study-wide points: Clonality increased at ibrutinib response, then returned toward baseline at progression.

Here immunoSEQ multiplex PCR was the method, and the copy in TCRdb shows in-frame clones only, minus some. The table shows 130,000 or so clones, with 70% to 90% occurring only once. This sequence joins TRBV4-3 and TRBJ2-1; 7 positions agree with TRBD2. Sequencing was performed on PBMCs, taken after 24 months of ibrutinib treatment. The origin of this receptor is a human donor with chronic lymphocytic leukemia. CDR3 in amino acids: CASSLAGGSYNEQFF. For the CDR3, the DNA is TGCGCCAGCAGCCTAGCGGGCGGCTCCTACAATGAGCAGTTCTTC.